This T cell receptor beta chain came from a study of blood T cell repertoires in COVID-19. At the level of the study: The United States, Italy and Spain supplied acute and convalescent COVID-19 samples.

TCRdb keeps only in-frame clones here, not all; method: immunoSEQ multiplex PCR. There are 160,000 or so clones in the sample; 65% to 85% occur only once, and around 5.9% lies in the top ten. The germline CDR1 and CDR2 sequences are MNHEY and SVGEGT. CDR3 length: 16 amino acids. The trim removed 6 bases at V and 4 bases at J, leaving 14 bases unmatched. Individuals aged roughly 18 to 95 years were recruited from roughly 23 US areas. Assignments of participants to cohorts depended upon their own reported clinical history. The sequencing sample was made of PBMCs or T cells enriched from blood (not recorded which). The V gene is TRBV6-2 or TRBV6-3, the J gene TRBJ1-2, with TRBD1 matching 7 bases. This receptor was obtained from a man aged 40-55 years who had recovered from COVID-19. In nucleotides, the CDR3 is TGTGCCAGCAGCCGAAACATAGGGGGACAGCTCTATGGCTACACCTTC. Protein product: CASSRNIGGQLYGYTF.